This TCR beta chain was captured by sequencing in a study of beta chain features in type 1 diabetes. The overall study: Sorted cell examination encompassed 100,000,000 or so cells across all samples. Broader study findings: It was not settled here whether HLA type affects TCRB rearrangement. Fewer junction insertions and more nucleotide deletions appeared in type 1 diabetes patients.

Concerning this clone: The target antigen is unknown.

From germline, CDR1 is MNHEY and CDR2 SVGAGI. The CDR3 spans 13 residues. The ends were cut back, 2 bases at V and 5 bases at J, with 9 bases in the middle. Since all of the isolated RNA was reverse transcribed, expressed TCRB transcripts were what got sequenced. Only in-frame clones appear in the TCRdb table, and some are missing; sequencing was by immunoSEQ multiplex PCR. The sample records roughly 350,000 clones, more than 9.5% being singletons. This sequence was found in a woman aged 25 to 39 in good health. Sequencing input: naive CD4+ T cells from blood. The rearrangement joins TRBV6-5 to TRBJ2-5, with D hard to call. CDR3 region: CASSYAQRETQYF. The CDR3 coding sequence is TGTGCCAGCAGTTACGCGCAACGTGAGACCCAGTACTTC.